The 4 T cell receptor beta chains listed next were all sequenced from one sample in a study of T cell responses to AZD1222 COVID-19 vaccine. Sequencing used immunoSEQ multiplex PCR; TCRdb keeps in-frame clones, though not all of them. Among roughly 150,000 clones listed, over 90% were seen once. The specimen comprised peripheral blood, sampled on day 0 of AZD1222 vaccination. The receptors were gathered from an adult in good health.

The chain recombines TRBV9 with TRBJ2-1, with 10 bases fitting TRBD2. The CDR3 has 15 amino acids. The germline V gene has CDR1 SGDLS and CDR2 YYNGEE. V lost 2 bases to trimming and J lost 7 bases; unmatched junction nucleotides: 6. CDR3 sequence: CASSVSSGRGNEQFF. The CDR3 coding sequence is TGTGCCAGCAGCGTCTCTAGCGGGAGAGGAAATGAGCAGTTCTTC.

The V and J genes are TRBV7-9 and TRBJ2-5, with D uncertain. The V gene's germline CDR1 is SEHNR and CDR2 FQNEAQ (reference sequence). The CDR3 covers 14 residues. Trimming took 3 bases from V and 2 from J, leaving 10 bases between them. CDR3 coding DNA: TGTGCCAGCAGCTTTAGCCCGAAACAAGAGACCCAGTACTTC. Translating it yields CASSFSPKQETQYF.

The V call is TRBV5-5, the J call TRBJ2-7; D is unclear. V lost 5 bases and J 4 bases, leaving 10 bases between the germline ends. Germline CDR1 SGHKS, CDR2 YYEKEE (reference sequence). This CDR3 is built from 12 residues. CDR3 bases: TGTGCCAGCAGTTATACACTTTACGAGCAGTACTTC. It codes for CASSYTLYEQYF.

V is TRBV29-1 and J is TRBJ2-7; D possibly matches TRBD1 or TRBD2 (5 bases each). The germline V and J ends were trimmed by 1 base and 2 bases, with 18 bases remaining between them. The V gene's germline CDR1 is SQVTM and CDR2 ANQGSEA. The CDR3 runs 16 residues. The CDR3, as DNA: TGCAGCGTTGAAGGAGATGAGGGCAGGGACCCCTACGAGCAGTACTTC. Translation gives CSVEGDEGRDPYEQYF.